The clone carrying this T cell receptor beta chain has just a few counts. What it binds is unknown. CDR3 length: 17 residues. The germline V gene encodes CDR1 MNHEY and CDR2 SVGEGT. V gave up 6 bases and J gave up 5 bases; unmatched junction bases: 11. This sample was included in a study of identical twins. Healthy Caucasians, and only they, were the donors. Study outcomes and limitations: High-abundance cord blood beta clonotypes had fewer insertions; memory repertoires showed none.

In TCRdb, the 5' RACE reads were re-called with MiXCR into one record per CDR3 protein. The sample shows 200,000 to 300,000 distinct CDR3 sequences, over 9.5% of them seen only once. The origin of this receptor is a man in his forties or fifties in good health. Sample: memory T cells sorted from blood. The J gene is TRBJ2-3, the V gene TRBV6-2 or TRBV6-3; 13 positions agree with TRBD2. The CDR3 region has the DNA TGTGCCAGCAGCCGGCCAGGACTAGCGGGGGTGAGAGATACGCAGTATTTT. Its translation: CASSRPGLAGVRDTQYF.